This T cell receptor beta chain was sequenced in a study of T-cell reconstitution after alpha-beta-depleted transplantation in children. Findings and limits, study-wide: Hyperexpanded clones declined; after one year, newly produced T cells mostly supplied diversity.

Preparation of the TCRbeta library was carried out with unique molecular identifiers. Via MiXCR, TCRdb re-called the PCR reads, giving one row per CDR3 protein. The repertoire includes 440,000 or so distinct CDR3 sequences, around 46% of them detected once, and roughly 27% sits in the top ten. The length of the CDR3 is 14 residues. Germline lookup yields CDR1 MNHNS and CDR2 SASEGT. V lost 5 bases to trimming and J lost 0 bases, with 11 bases between them. This clonotype has just a few counts. Its antigen remains unidentified. This TCR was recovered from a girl under 10 years old with aplastic anemia, due to receive a stem cell transplant. The source was PBMCs, collected before TCRalphabeta/CD19-depleted stem cell transplant. The chain employs TRBV6-1 and TRBJ2-7, with D possibly called TRBD1 or TRBD2 (5 bases each). For the CDR3, the DNA is TGTGCCAGCAGTATGGGACCCATCTCCTACGAGCAGTACTTC. Amino acid sequence: CASSMGPISYEQYF.